Listed here is a single TCR beta chain. These data come from a study of blood T cell repertoires in COVID-19. The wider study: T cells, B-cell-depleted T cells, or PBMCs provided the cDNA or gDNA that served as material.

How the authors handled the data: Reference gene primer amplification in the assay estimated nucleated cell counts. Here immunoSEQ multiplex PCR was the method, and the copy in TCRdb shows in-frame clones only, minus some. That table is the source of V, J and clone size, and D and trimming were worked out from the DNA. The sample records fewer than 75,000 clones, around 79% being singletons. V lost 8 bases, J lost 4 bases, and 10 bases stayed unmatched. Germline CDR1 MNHEY, CDR2 SVGAGI. The CDR3 extends over 14 amino acids. This receptor was identified in a man in his fifties or sixties with acute or convalescent COVID-19. Sequenced input: peripheral blood. J is TRBJ1-2 and V is TRBV6-5; TRBD1 agrees at 7 bases. The DNA of the CDR3 is TGTGCCAGCCTTCAGGGACAGAGGACCTATGGCTACACCTTC. Translated: CASLQGQRTYGYTF.